This T cell receptor (beta chain) derives from a study of blood T cell repertoires in COVID-19. Overall study: The United States, Italy and Spain provided the acute and convalescent COVID-19 samples. The analysed material was cDNA or gDNA that came from T cells, B-cell-depleted T cells, or PBMCs.

Germline assignment: CDR1 SGHNT and CDR2 YENEEA. The CDR3 totals 15 residues. Trimming cost V 0 bases and J 3 bases, with 9 bases left between them. Under the authors' procedure: By means of reference gene primer amplification, nucleated cell counts were estimated. TCRdb's copy holds only in-frame clones and misses some; the assay was immunoSEQ multiplex PCR. That table furnishes V, J and clone size, whereas the DNA furnished D and trimming. The sample has 200,000 to 250,000 clones; 65% to 90% are singletons. Sequenced: peripheral blood. The sequence was collected from a woman between 50 and 59 years old with acute or convalescent COVID-19. The V and J genes are TRBV11-3 and TRBJ2-1; D unclear. Written as DNA, the CDR3 is TGTGCCAGCAGCTTAGATTCGGTTAACTACAATGAGCAGTTCTTC. Protein product: CASSLDSVNYNEQFF.